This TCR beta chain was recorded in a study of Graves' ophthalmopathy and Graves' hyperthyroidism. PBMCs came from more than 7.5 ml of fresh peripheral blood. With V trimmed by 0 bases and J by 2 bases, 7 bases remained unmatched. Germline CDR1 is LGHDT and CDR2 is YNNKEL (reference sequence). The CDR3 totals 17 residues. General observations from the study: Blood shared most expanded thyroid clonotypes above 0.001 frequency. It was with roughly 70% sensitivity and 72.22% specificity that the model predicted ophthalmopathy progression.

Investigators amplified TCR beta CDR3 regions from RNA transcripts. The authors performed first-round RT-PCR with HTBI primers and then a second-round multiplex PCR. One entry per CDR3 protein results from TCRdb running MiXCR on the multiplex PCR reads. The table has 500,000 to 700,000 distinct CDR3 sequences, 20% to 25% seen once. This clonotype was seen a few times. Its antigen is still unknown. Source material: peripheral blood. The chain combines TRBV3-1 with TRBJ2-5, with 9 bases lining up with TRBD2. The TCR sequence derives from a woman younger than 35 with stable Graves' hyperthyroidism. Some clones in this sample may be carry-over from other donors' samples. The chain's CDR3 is CASSQDSRTSVQETQYF. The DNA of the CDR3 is TGTGCCAGCAGCCAAGATTCCAGGACTAGCGTACAAGAGACCCAGTACTTC.